The subject of this entry is one T cell receptor beta chain. The data belong to a study of CD8 T cells in Susac syndrome. The authors reverse transcribed roughly 0.5 to 1 ug RNA with random hexamers. MiXCR, run by TCRdb on the immunoSEQ multiplex PCR reads, gives a single entry per CDR3 protein. The sample gives around 170,000 distinct CDR3 sequences, about 96% of which show up once; around 0.12% is in the top ten. CDR3 length equals 16 residues. V was cut by 3 bases and J by 3 bases, with 18 bases left in between. Sequenced material: CD4+ T cells from PBMCs. The chain uses TRBV12-3 or TRBV12-4 and TRBJ2-7; the D gene is possibly TRBD1 (8 bases). The sequence came from a human donor with Susac syndrome. The CDR3 protein is CASSLNGQGGLYEQYF. The CDR3 DNA follows: TGTGCCAGCAGTTTGAATGGACAGGGAGGGCTCTACGAGCAGTACTTC.